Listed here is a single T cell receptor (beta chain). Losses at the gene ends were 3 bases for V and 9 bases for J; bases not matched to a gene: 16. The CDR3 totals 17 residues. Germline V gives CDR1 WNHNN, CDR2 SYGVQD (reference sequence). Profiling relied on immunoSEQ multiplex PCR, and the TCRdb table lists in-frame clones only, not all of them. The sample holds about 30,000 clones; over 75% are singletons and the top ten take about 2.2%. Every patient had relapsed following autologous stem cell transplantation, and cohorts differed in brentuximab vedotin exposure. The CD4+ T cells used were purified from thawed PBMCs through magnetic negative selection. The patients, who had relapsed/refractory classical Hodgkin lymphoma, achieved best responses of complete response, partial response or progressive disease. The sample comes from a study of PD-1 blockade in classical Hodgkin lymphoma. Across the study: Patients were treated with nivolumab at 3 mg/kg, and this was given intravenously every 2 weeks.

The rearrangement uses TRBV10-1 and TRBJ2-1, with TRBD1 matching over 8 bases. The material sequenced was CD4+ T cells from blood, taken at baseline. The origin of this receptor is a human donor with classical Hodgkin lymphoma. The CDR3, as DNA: TGCGCCAGCAGTGATAATTGGGACAGGAGGGGACAAGCTGAGCAGTTCTTC. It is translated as CASSDNWDRRGQAEQFF.